The T cell receptor beta chain described here comes from a study of OX40 agonist ivuxolimab in advanced cancers. Across the study: It was ivuxolimab, an agonistic anti-OX40 (CD134) antibody, that patients were treated with. Patients in the trial were receiving intravenous ivuxolimab every 2 weeks, at doses of 0.01 to 10 mg/kg. General study points: Relatively little clonal expansion, among the lowest observed, appeared in partial responders at 0.1-3.0 mg/kg. By week 6 at 0.1 to 3.0 mg/kg, blood CD4+ and CD8+ T cells had expanded clonally.

Profiled with immunoSEQ multiplex PCR; TCRdb holds only in-frame clones, not every one. The sample lists tens of thousands of clones; approximately 92% were seen once. Trimming took off 5 bases at V and 4 bases at J, with 15 bases between the two ends. The germline V gene has CDR1 SGHVS and CDR2 FQNEAQ. This CDR3 is built from 14 residues. This clone showed up just a few times. The antigen is undetermined. The sequenced sample was CD4+ or CD8+ T cells sorted from blood, obtained in a trial of the OX40 agonist ivuxolimab. The receptor comes from an adult with an advanced solid tumor such as melanoma, head and neck, liver or kidney cancer. V is TRBV7-8 and J is TRBJ2-7; D is perhaps TRBD2 (6 bases). The CDR3 DNA is TGTGCCAGCAGCCCCTGGAGGGCCGCGTACGAGCAGTACTTC. It translates to CASSPWRAAYEQYF.